This T cell receptor beta chain emerged from a study of OX40 agonist ivuxolimab in advanced cancers. Study-wide background: Patients received ivuxolimab, an intravenous treatment, every 2 weeks at 0.01 to 10 mg/kg. Partial responses were achieved by three patients: one hepatocellular carcinoma, two cutaneous melanoma.

Assay: immunoSEQ multiplex PCR; the TCRdb copy retains only in-frame clones and omits some. Here the sample spans 90,000 to 120,000 clones, over 75% being singletons. Germline V gene data show CDR1 as WSHSY and CDR2 as SAAADI. The V gene end was trimmed by 6 bases and the J gene end by 2 bases; junction bases not matched to a gene: 6. This CDR3 has 15 residues. The sequenced sample was CD4+ or CD8+ T cells sorted from blood, obtained in a trial of the OX40 agonist ivuxolimab. This chain joins TRBV10-2 and TRBJ2-7; TRBD2 matches at 11 bases. This clonotype originated in an adult with an advanced solid tumor such as melanoma, head and neck, liver or kidney cancer. The CDR3 loop reads CASRIGTSGAYEQYF. The CDR3 nucleotides read TGCGCCAGCAGAATCGGGACTAGCGGAGCCTACGAGCAGTACTTC.